The 30 T cell receptor beta chains below all came from one sample that was sequenced in a study of shared clonotypes between healthy human individuals. Using immunoSEQ multiplex PCR, the repertoire was profiled, and TCRdb retains in-frame clones only, with some absent. The table includes fewer than 1.8 million clones, around 98.5% detected once. Sequencing was carried out using naive CD4+ T cells sorted from blood. Subset in this sample: CD45RA+ positively selected. These receptors originate from a man aged 30-40 years in good health.

J is TRBJ2-7 and V is TRBV11-2; D may be TRBD2 (5 bases). From germline, CDR1 is SGHAT and CDR2 FQNNGV. This CDR3 has 16 residues. V lost 5 bases and J 1 base, leaving 18 bases between the germline ends. This CDR3 is CASSPRSGLVSYEQYF. The CDR3 nucleotides are TGTGCCAGCAGCCCTAGAAGCGGCCTAGTGTCCTACGAGCAGTACTTC. The complete variable domain, with remaining parts taken from reference TRBV11-2 and TRBJ2-7, reads EAGVAQSPRYKIIEKRQSVAFWCNPISGHATLYWYQQILGQGPKLLIQFQNNGVVDDSQLPKDRFSAERLKGVDSTLKIQPAKLEDSAVYLCASSPRSGLVSYEQYFGPGTRLTVT.

A word on this clone: Distinct nucleotide sequences in the sample also encode this CDR3. The chain is built from TRBV30 and TRBJ1-5; tentative D call: TRBD1 (6 bases). Germline values: CDR1 GTSNPN, CDR2 SVGIG (reference sequence). The V and J ends lost 2 bases and 5 bases respectively, with 10 bases between them. The CDR3 consists of 13 residues. Here the CDR3 reads CAWSKGGDQPQHF. The CDR3 nucleotides read TGTGCCTGGAGTAAGGGGGGGGATCAGCCCCAGCATTTT.

This chain joins TRBV18 and TRBJ2-2, with D tentatively TRBD1 (6 bases). Germline V lookup: CDR1 KGHSH, CDR2 LQKENI. The CDR3 is 14 residues long. V was clipped by 0 bases and J by 7 bases, with 9 bases between them. The CDR3 reads CASSPPAGVGELFF. CDR3 DNA sequence: TGTGCCAGCTCACCACCGGCAGGGGTCGGGGAGCTGTTTTTT.

The chain joins TRBV2 to TRBJ2-7; D possibly corresponds to TRBD2 (5 bases). The CDR3 is 15 residues long. CDR1 and CDR2 (germline): SNHLY, FYNNEI. V dropped 11 bases and J dropped 1 base, with 21 bases sitting between them. CDR3 nucleotides: TGTGCCGCCCGTCCTCGGCTAGCACAATCCTACGAGCAGTACTTC. Its translation is CAARPRLAQSYEQYF.

V and J are TRBV7-2 and TRBJ2-5; no clear D. Germline CDR1 is SGHTA and CDR2 is FQGNSA. This CDR3 has 14 amino acids. Trimming cost V 5 bases and J 0 bases, with 10 bases left between them. CDR3: CASSPRRNQETQYF. As DNA, the CDR3 is TGTGCCAGCAGCCCAAGAAGAAACCAAGAGACCCAGTACTTC.

The V and J genes are TRBV10-1 and TRBJ2-2; D is unclear. Per germline, CDR1 WNHNN and CDR2 SYGVQD (reference sequence). The CDR3 is 13 amino acids. The V and J ends lost 2 bases and 5 bases respectively, with 6 bases between them. This chain's CDR3 is CASSERPTGELFF. The CDR3 DNA reads as TGCGCCAGCAGTGAGAGGCCAACCGGGGAGCTGTTTTTT.

V usage is TRBV10-2 and J usage is TRBJ2-7; D might be TRBD2 (5 bases). The CDR3 totals 15 residues. CDR1 is WSHSY and CDR2 is SAAADI in the germline V gene. The V gene lost 5 bases and the J gene lost 2 bases, with 16 bases spanning the gap. This chain's CDR3 is CASSLLGEGPYEQYF. CDR3 nucleotide sequence: TGCGCCAGCAGTCTACTTGGCGAGGGCCCCTACGAGCAGTACTTC.

The V and J genes are TRBV2 and TRBJ2-7; 8 bases agree with TRBD2. V was clipped by 6 bases and J by 5 bases; unmatched bases: 9. The germline V gene has CDR1 SNHLY and CDR2 FYNNEI. The length of the CDR3 is 14 residues. CDR3 sequence reads: CASSREGLGHEQYF. The CDR3 DNA sequence: TGTGCCAGCAGCCGGGAGGGCCTCGGTCACGAGCAGTACTTC.

The rearrangement uses TRBV27 and TRBJ2-7, with 9 bases matching TRBD1. Germline V gives CDR1 MNHEY, CDR2 SMNVEV (reference sequence). V trimming: 9 bases; J trimming: 7 bases; junction bases outside the gene matches: 7. This CDR3 is 12 amino acids long. The CDR3 sequence: CASSTGGREQYF. CDR3 nucleotide sequence: TGTGCCAGTTCGACAGGGGGTCGTGAGCAGTACTTC.

This rearrangement joins TRBV4-2 to TRBJ1-1, with D perhaps matching TRBD1 (6 bases). CDR1 is LGHNA and CDR2 is YNFKEQ in the germline V gene. The CDR3 length is 17 residues. V lost 4 bases to trimming and J lost 0 bases, with 18 bases between them. The CDR3 sequence: CASSPGGSARMNTEAFF. CDR3 coding DNA: TGTGCCAGCAGCCCCGGGGGCTCGGCGCGCATGAACACTGAAGCTTTCTTT.

The chain combines TRBV5-4 with TRBJ2-7; perhaps TRBD1 as D (7 bases). V was pared by 0 bases and J by 3 bases, with 10 bases between. The CDR3 covers 14 residues. The germline V gene encodes CDR1 SGHNT and CDR2 YYREEE (reference sequence). CDR3 bases: TGTGCCAGCAGCTTGGACAGGGGAGGCTACGAGCAGTACTTC. It yields the protein CASSLDRGGYEQYF.

This clone has just one count. The chain couples TRBV5-1 to TRBJ2-3; perhaps D is TRBD1 or TRBD2 (5 bases each). With 4 bases removed from V and 6 bases from J, the gap between germline ends came to 18 bases. There are 15 residues in the CDR3. Per the germline V gene, CDR1 is SGHRS and CDR2 is YFSETQ. This chain's CDR3 is CASSEGRLIGDTQYF. The CDR3 DNA reads as TGCGCCAGCAGCGAGGGACGGCTCATTGGGGATACGCAGTATTTT.

The rearrangement uses TRBV28 and TRBJ1-2; D call uncertain. This CDR3 is 15 amino acids long. Germline V gene sequence: CDR1 MDHEN, CDR2 SYDVKM. V dropped 2 bases and J dropped 1 base, with 11 bases sitting between them. The CDR3 sequence: CASSLVGTLNYGYTF. DNA for the CDR3: TGTGCCAGCAGTTTAGTGGGAACTCTTAACTATGGCTACACCTTC.

The gene calls are TRBV19 and TRBJ2-5; D is ambiguous. Between the trimmed V and J ends, which lost 0 bases and 5 bases, there was a span of 10 bases. The CDR3 totals 14 residues. Germline CDR1 is LNHDA and CDR2 is SQIVND (reference sequence). CDR3 loop: CASSIDPGSETQYF. For the CDR3, the DNA is TGTGCCAGTAGTATAGATCCGGGTTCCGAGACCCAGTACTTC.

The genes are TRBV18 and TRBJ1-5; TRBD1 matches at 10 bases. Germline V lookup: CDR1 KGHSH, CDR2 LQKENI. With V trimmed by 5 bases and J by 2 bases, 3 bases remained unmatched. The length of the CDR3 is 15 residues. In DNA form, the CDR3 reads TGTGCCAGCTCAGCCGGGACAGGGGGCAATCAGCCCCAGCATTTT. This gives the protein CASSAGTGGNQPQHF. The variable domain in full, with the rest retrieved from reference TRBV18 and TRBJ1-5, is NAGVMQNPRHLVRRRGQEARLRCSPMKGHSHVYWYRQLPEEGLKFMVYLQKENIIDESGMPKERFSAEFPKEGPSILRIQQVVRGDSAAYFCASSAGTGGNQPQHFGDGTRLSIL.

This chain links TRBV4-1 with TRBJ2-7, with D possibly matching TRBD2 (7 bases). Germline V gene lookup returns CDR1 MGHRA and CDR2 YSYEKL. Trimming removed 4 bases at V and 6 bases at J, with 19 bases between. CDR3 length: 15 residues. In nucleotides, the CDR3 is TGCGCCAGCAGCCCGCAGGGGCGGGGGACTTCCGAGCAGTACTTC. It codes for CASSPQGRGTSEQYF.

The chain uses TRBV7-2 and TRBJ1-5; D gene unclear. The CDR3 is 15 amino acids. In germline, CDR1 is SGHTA, CDR2 FQGNSA. The ends were cut back, 5 bases at V and 7 bases at J, with 18 bases in the middle. For the CDR3, the DNA is TGTGCCAGCAGCCCACGGGCCCCCTTGGGACAGCCCCAGCATTTT. Translated: CASSPRAPLGQPQHF.

The CDR3 reads CSAKDREKQFF. DNA for the CDR3: TGCAGTGCTAAAGACAGGGAGAAGCAGTTCTTC. This chain joins TRBV20-1 and TRBJ2-1, with 7 nucleotides matching TRBD1. Germline V gene lookup returns CDR1 DFQATT and CDR2 SNEGSKA (reference sequence). The J segment lost 11 bases and the V segment lost 4 bases, leaving 5 bases of the junction unmatched. This CDR3 is built from 11 residues.

The chain is built from TRBV30 and TRBJ2-7, with D unclear. The CDR3 covers 13 residues. Germline assignment: CDR1 GTSNPN and CDR2 SVGIG (reference sequence). V was cut by 3 bases and J by 2 bases, with 11 bases left in between. For the CDR3, the DNA is TGTGCCTGGAGACAGCCCCCAACCTACGAGCAGTACTTC. Translating it yields CAWRQPPTYEQYF. Variable domain in full (rest from reference TRBV30 and TRBJ2-7): SQTIHQWPATLVQPVGSPLSLECTVEGTSNPNLYWYRQAAGRGLQLLFYSVGIGQISSEVPQNLSASRPQDRQFILSSKKLLLSDSGFYLCAWRQPPTYEQYFGPGTRLTVT.

Concerning this clone: The sample contains more than one DNA sequence encoding this CDR3. V and J are TRBV5-1 and TRBJ2-7, with 7 bases that match TRBD2. The junction had 5 bases not matched to a gene; V was cut back by 0 bases and J by 2 bases. The CDR3 loop spans 15 amino acids. Germline-derived CDR1 and CDR2 are SGHRS and YFSETQ. The CDR3 region is CASSLAASGPYEQYF. CDR3 nucleotides: TGCGCCAGCAGCTTGGCGGCTAGCGGCCCCTACGAGCAGTACTTC.

CDR3 amino acids: CASSAGVIGQPQHF. The CDR3 DNA is TGTGCCAGCAGTGCTGGGGTTATCGGTCAGCCCCAGCATTTT. V and J are TRBV6-1 and TRBJ1-5, with D unclear. The germline V gene encodes CDR1 MNHNS and CDR2 SASEGT. This CDR3 comprises 14 residues. V gave up 4 bases and J gave up 6 bases, with 13 bases separating them.

The chain combines TRBV11-2 with TRBJ2-7; D uncertain. There are 15 residues in the CDR3. With 5 bases removed from V and 0 bases from J, the gap between germline ends came to 14 bases. Germline V gene sequence: CDR1 SGHAT, CDR2 FQNNGV. This chain's CDR3 is CASSLVGGSSYEQYF. CDR3 coding DNA: TGTGCCAGCAGCCTGGTGGGCGGAAGCTCCTACGAGCAGTACTTC.

The CDR3 is CASSGGNEQFF. CDR3 in DNA: TGCGCCAGCAGCGGGGGCAATGAGCAGTTCTTC. This chain links TRBV5-1 with TRBJ2-1; D tentatively fits TRBD1 or TRBD2 (5 bases each). The CDR3 sequence is 11 residues long. Germline values: CDR1 SGHRS, CDR2 YFSETQ. The germline V and J ends were trimmed by 4 bases and 6 bases, with 5 bases remaining between them. The variable domain in full, completed from reference TRBV5-1 and TRBJ2-1, reads KAGVTQTPRYLIKTRGQQVTLSCSPISGHRSVSWYQQTPGQGLQFLFEYFSETQRNKGNFPGRFSGRQFSNSRSEMNVSTLELGDSALYLCASSGGNEQFFGPGTRLTVL.

The chain employs TRBV10-3 and TRBJ2-5, with D maybe TRBD2 (6 bases). Trimming pared 7 bases from V and 2 bases from J, leaving 14 bases between. This CDR3 is built from 14 residues. The germline CDR1 and CDR2 sequences are ENHRY and SYGVKD. The CDR3 DNA sequence: TGTGCCATCAAGGCTTCAGGGACTCAAGAGACCCAGTACTTC. Its translation is CAIKASGTQETQYF.

The J gene is TRBJ1-5, the V gene TRBV28; 12 bases align to TRBD1. Germline values: CDR1 MDHEN, CDR2 SYDVKM. This CDR3 spans 14 amino acids. After removal of 8 bases from V and 6 bases from J, the junction contained 5 bases not matched to a gene. CDR3: CASGGTGGSQPQHF. The CDR3 region has the DNA TGTGCCAGCGGAGGGACAGGGGGCAGTCAGCCCCAGCATTTT.

The V call is TRBV9, the J call TRBJ2-2; possible D gene TRBD2, 6 bases. The CDR3 contains 16 residues. Germline CDR1 SGDLS, CDR2 YYNGEE. The V end lost 2 bases, the J end lost 0 bases, and 11 bases lay between the germline ends. In DNA form, the CDR3 reads TGTGCCAGCAGCGTCCTCCTAGCGCCGAACACCGGGGAGCTGTTTTTT. Its protein product is CASSVLLAPNTGELFF.

V and J are TRBV7-9 and TRBJ2-3, with D unclear. The V gene lost 2 bases and the J gene lost 4 bases, with 10 bases spanning the gap. The CDR3 contains 14 residues. Germline assignment: CDR1 SEHNR and CDR2 FQNEAQ (reference sequence). This CDR3 reads CASSLTSVADTQYF. As DNA, the CDR3 is TGTGCCAGCAGCTTAACTTCGGTTGCAGATACGCAGTATTTT.

The DNA for the CDR3 is TGTGCCAGCAGCCCAGTTTCCCGAGTGGACGTTGAGCAGTACTTC. The encoded protein is CASSPVSRVDVEQYF. The chain joins TRBV7-9 to TRBJ2-7; D is ambiguous. V was trimmed by 5 bases and J by 7 bases, leaving 21 bases between them. The germline V gene has CDR1 SEHNR and CDR2 FQNEAQ (reference sequence). The CDR3 is made up of 15 amino acids.

The chain links TRBV21-1 to TRBJ2-5; the table's TRBD1 call for D was not verified on the DNA. TRBV21-1 is a pseudogene segment. The CDR3 runs 12 residues. The CDR3 sequence is CAFRQGGETQYF. CDR3 sequence (DNA): TGTGCCTTCAGGCAGGGGGGAGAGACCCAGTACTTC.

This chain connects TRBV18 to TRBJ2-2, with D perhaps TRBD1 (7 bases). Germline V gene lookup returns CDR1 KGHSH and CDR2 LQKENI. Trimming took 4 bases from V and 3 from J, leaving 12 bases between them. The CDR3 is made up of 15 amino acids. The CDR3 bases are TGTGCCAGCTCACGCGTCAGGGGGGACACCGGGGAGCTGTTTTTT. Its translation is CASSRVRGDTGELFF.